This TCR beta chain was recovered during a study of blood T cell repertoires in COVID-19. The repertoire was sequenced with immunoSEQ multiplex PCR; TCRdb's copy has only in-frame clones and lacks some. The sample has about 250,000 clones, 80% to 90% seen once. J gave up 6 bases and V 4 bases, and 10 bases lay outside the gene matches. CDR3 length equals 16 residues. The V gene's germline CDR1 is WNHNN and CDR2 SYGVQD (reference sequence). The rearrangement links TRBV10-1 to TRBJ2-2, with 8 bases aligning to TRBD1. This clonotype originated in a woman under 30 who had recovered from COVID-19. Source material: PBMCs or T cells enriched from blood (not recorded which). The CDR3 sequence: CASSVLRQGFPGELFF. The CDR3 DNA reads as TGCGCCAGCAGTGTTTTGAGACAGGGGTTCCCCGGGGAGCTGTTTTTT.